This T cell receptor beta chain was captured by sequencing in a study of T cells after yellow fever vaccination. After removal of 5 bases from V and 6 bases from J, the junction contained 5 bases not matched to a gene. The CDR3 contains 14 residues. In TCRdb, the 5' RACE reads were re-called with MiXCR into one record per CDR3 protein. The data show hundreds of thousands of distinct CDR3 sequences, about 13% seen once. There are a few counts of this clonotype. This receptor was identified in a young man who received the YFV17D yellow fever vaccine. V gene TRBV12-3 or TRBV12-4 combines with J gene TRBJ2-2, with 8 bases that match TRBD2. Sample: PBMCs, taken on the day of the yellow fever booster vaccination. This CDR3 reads CASSSGRGSGELFF. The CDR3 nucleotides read TGTGCCAGCAGTAGCGGGAGAGGATCCGGGGAGCTGTTTTTT.